This T cell receptor beta chain derives from a study of early T cells in non-severe SARS-CoV-2 infection. Study in general: Sequenced material consisted of bulk RNA (from unsorted whole blood), and chains were unpaired.

By its share, this clonotype is medium-sized. Attached unique molecular identifiers marked individual cDNA molecules. MiXCR, run by TCRdb on the 5' RACE reads, gives a single entry per CDR3 protein. The table lists about 80,000 distinct CDR3 sequences, roughly a sixth of them singletons. V was shortened by 1 base and J by 2 bases, with 20 bases between the two germline ends. Germline-derived CDR1 and CDR2 are SGHAT and FQNNGV. The CDR3 has 18 residues. The V gene is TRBV11-2, the J gene TRBJ1-1; no clear D gene. What was sequenced was whole blood. The clonotype comes from an adult who was a healthcare worker with PCR-confirmed SARS-CoV-2 infection or an uninfected control (not recorded which). CDR3 sequence: CASSLGCGGFQQNTEAFF. The DNA for the CDR3 is TGTGCCAGCAGCTTAGGGTGCGGCGGCTTCCAGCAAAACACTGAAGCTTTCTTT.